This entry describes one T cell receptor beta chain. Its antigen is currently unknown. This entry belongs to a study of vaccination and CD4 T cells after COVID-19. The study, taken as a whole, reports: A nonsignificant median increase from about 22 to 38 SARS-CoV-2-reactive clonotypes was observed.

Cultured CD4+ T-cell DNA underwent Oncomine TCR Beta short-read sequencing. MiXCR, applied by TCRdb to the PCR reads, yields one record per CDR3 protein. Of 5,000 to 7,500 distinct CDR3 sequences in the sample, around 29% were seen once. Trimming cost V 4 bases and J 5 bases, with 13 bases left between them. CDR1 MNHNS and CDR2 SASEGT come from the germline V gene. The CDR3 sequence is 14 residues long. Treatment of the sample: roughly 10-day PBMC culture with coronavirus spike peptide pools or control peptides (ViraFEST assay). The unexposed donor provided CD4+ T cells, which were taken before the COVID-19 pandemic (2011-2018). Under the ViraFEST approach, antigen-specific T cells were expanded with peptide pools and TCRs subsequently sequenced. The researchers probed unexposed-donor CD4+ T cells with SARS-CoV-2 S/N and four cold-coronavirus spikes, cells permitting.

The specimen was CD4+ T cells from blood, cultured in vitro. This rearrangement joins TRBV6-1 to TRBJ2-3, with D possibly being TRBD1 (5 bases). The TCR comes from a human donor in good health. CDR3 nucleotides: TGTGCCAGCAGTGCAACAGGAAACCGAGATACGCAGTATTTT. It yields the protein CASSATGNRDTQYF.